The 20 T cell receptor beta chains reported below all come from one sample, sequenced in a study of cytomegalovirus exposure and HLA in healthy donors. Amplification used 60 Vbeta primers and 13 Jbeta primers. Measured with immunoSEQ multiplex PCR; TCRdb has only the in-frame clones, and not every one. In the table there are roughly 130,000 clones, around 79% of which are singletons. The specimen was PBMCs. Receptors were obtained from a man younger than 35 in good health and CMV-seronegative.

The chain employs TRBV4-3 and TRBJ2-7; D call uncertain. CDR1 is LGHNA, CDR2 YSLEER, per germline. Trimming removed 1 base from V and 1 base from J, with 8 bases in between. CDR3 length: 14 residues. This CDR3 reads CASSQGSRSYEQYF. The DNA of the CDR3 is TGCGCCAGCAGCCAAGGTAGCCGGTCCTACGAGCAGTACTTC.

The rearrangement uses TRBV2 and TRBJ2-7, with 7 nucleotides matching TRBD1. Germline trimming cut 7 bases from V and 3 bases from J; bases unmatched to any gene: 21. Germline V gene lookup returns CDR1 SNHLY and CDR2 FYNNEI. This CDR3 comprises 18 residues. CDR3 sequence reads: CASTRTGDAGDSFYEQYF. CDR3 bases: TGTGCCAGCACCAGAACAGGGGACGCCGGGGATAGCTTCTACGAGCAGTACTTC.

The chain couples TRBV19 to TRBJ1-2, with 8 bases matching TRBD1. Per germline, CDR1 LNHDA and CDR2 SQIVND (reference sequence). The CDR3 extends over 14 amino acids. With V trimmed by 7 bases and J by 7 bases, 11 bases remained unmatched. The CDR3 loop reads CASTQDRAVSGYTF. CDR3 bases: TGTGCCAGTACCCAGGACAGGGCAGTTAGTGGCTACACCTTC.

The CDR3 is CASSLTGEQYYEQYF. The CDR3 region has the DNA TGCGCCAGCAGCTTGACCGGGGAGCAGTACTACGAGCAGTACTTC. The genes are TRBV5-1 and TRBJ2-7; TRBD2 is a possible D gene (5 bases). The length of the CDR3 is 15 residues. Germline V CDR1 and CDR2: SGHRS, YFSETQ. Trimming cost V 1 base and J 3 bases, with 14 bases left between them.

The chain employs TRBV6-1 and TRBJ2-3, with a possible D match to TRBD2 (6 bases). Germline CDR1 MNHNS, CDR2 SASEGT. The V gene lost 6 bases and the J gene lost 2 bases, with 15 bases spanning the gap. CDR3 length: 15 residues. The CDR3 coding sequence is TGTGCCAGCAGCTCGTGGGGGAGGCTCACAGATACGCAGTATTTT. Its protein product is CASSSWGRLTDTQYF.

CDR3 sequence: CASSPVSRAELEAFF. Here the CDR3 DNA reads TGTGCCAGCAGTCCCGTATCCCGCGCCGAACTCGAAGCTTTCTTT. The rearrangement joins TRBV6-5 to TRBJ1-1, with D uncertain. The CDR3 is 15 amino acids. With 5 bases removed from V and 8 bases from J, the gap between germline ends came to 21 bases. Germline values: CDR1 MNHEY, CDR2 SVGAGI.

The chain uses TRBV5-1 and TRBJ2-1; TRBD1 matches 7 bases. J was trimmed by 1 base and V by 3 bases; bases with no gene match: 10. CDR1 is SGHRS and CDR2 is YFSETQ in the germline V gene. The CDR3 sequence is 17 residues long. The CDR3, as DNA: TGCGCCAGCAGCTCTACCGGACAGGCCGGTTCCTACAATGAGCAGTTCTTC. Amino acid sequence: CASSSTGQAGSYNEQFF.

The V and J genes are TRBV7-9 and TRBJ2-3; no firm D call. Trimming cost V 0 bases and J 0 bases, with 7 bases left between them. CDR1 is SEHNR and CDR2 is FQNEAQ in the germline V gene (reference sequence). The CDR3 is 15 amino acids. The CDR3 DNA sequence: TGTGCCAGCAGCTTAGCCCCCAGAAGCACAGATACGCAGTATTTT. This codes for CASSLAPRSTDTQYF.

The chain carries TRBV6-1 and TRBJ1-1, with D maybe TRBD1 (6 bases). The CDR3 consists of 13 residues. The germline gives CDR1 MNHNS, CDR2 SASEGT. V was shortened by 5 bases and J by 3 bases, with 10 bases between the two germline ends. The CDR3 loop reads CASSLSGDTEAFF. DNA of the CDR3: TGTGCCAGCAGTCTTTCAGGGGACACTGAAGCTTTCTTT.

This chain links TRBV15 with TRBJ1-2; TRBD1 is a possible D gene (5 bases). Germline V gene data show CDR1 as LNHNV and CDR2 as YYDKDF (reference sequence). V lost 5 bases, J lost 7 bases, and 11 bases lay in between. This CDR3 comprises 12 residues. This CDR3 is CATSGSGCGYTF. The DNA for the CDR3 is TGTGCCACCAGCGGATCAGGGTGTGGCTACACCTTC.

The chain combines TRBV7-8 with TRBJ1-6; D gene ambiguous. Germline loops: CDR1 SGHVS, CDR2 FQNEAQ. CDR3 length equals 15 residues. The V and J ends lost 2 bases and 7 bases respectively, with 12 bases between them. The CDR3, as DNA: TGTGCCAGCAGCTTATTACTTTCAAAGAATTCACCCCTCCACTTT. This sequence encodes CASSLLLSKNSPLHF.

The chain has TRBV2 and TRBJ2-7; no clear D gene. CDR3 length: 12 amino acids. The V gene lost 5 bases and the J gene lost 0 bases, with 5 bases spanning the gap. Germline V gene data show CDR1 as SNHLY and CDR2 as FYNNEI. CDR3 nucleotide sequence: TGTGCCAGCAGTTTTAGCTCCTACGAGCAGTACTTC. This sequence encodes CASSFSSYEQYF.

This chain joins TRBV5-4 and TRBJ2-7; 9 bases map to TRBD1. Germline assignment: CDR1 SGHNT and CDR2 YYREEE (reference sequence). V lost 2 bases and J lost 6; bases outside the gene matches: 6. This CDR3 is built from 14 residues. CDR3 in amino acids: CASSFQTGGSEQYF. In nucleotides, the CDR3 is TGTGCCAGCAGCTTCCAGACAGGGGGGAGCGAGCAGTACTTC. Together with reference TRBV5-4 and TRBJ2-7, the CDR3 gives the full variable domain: ETGVTQSPTHLIKTRGQQVTLRCSSQSGHNTVSWYQQALGQGPQFIFQYYREEENGRGNFPPRFSGLQFPNYSSELNVNALELDDSALYLCASSFQTGGSEQYFGPGTRLTVT.

The CDR3 DNA reads as TGTGCCACCCGGGAGGGAACCGGGGAGCTGTTTTTT. Translating gives CATREGTGELFF. The chain joins TRBV2 to TRBJ2-2; 8 positions agree with TRBD2. V trimming: 10 bases; J trimming: 5 bases; junction bases outside the gene matches: 3. This CDR3 is 12 amino acids long. From germline, CDR1 is SNHLY and CDR2 FYNNEI.

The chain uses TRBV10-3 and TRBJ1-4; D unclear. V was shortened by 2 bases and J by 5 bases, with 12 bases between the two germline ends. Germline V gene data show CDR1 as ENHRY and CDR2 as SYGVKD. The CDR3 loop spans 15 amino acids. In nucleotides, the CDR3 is TGTGCCATCAGTGAGAGCTACAGTCGCAATGAAAAACTGTTTTTT. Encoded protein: CAISESYSRNEKLFF.

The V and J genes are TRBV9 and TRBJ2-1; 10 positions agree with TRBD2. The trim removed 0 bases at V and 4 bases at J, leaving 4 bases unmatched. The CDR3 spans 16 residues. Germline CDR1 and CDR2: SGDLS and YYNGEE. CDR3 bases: TGTGCCAGCAGCGTAGCAGGACTAGCGGAATACAATGAGCAGTTCTTC. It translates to CASSVAGLAEYNEQFF. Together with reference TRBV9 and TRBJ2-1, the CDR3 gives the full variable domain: DSGVTQTPKHLITATGQRVTLRCSPRSGDLSVYWYQQSLDQGLQFLIQYYNGEERAKGNILERFSAQQFPDLHSELNLSSLELGDSALYFCASSVAGLAEYNEQFFGPGTRLTVL.

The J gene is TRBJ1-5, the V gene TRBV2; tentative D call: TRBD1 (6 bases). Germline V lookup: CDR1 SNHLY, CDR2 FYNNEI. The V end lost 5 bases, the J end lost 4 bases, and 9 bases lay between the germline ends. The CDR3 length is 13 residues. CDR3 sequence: CASSQTGNQPQHF. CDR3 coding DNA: TGTGCCAGCAGTCAGACAGGAAATCAGCCCCAGCATTTT.

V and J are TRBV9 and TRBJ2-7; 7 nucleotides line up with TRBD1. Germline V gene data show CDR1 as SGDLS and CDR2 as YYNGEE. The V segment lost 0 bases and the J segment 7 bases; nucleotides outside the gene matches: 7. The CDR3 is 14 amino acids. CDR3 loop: CASSVEGAGGEQYF. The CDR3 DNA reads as TGTGCCAGCAGCGTAGAGGGGGCTGGTGGAGAGCAGTACTTC.

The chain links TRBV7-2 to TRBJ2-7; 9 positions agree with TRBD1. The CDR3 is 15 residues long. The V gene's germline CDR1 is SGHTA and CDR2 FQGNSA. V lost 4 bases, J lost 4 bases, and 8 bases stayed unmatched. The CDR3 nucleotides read TGTGCCAGCAGCTACCAACAGGGGGCCTTTTACGAGCAGTACTTC. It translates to CASSYQQGAFYEQYF.

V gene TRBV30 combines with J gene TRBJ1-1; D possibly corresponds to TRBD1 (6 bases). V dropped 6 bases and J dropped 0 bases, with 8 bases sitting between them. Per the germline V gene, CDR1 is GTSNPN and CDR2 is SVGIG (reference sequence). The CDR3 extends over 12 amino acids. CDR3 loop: CACRGMNTEAFF. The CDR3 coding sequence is TGTGCCTGTAGGGGGATGAACACTGAAGCTTTCTTT.